These 16 T cell receptor beta chains were all obtained from the same sample, sequenced in a study of post-analysis software for immune sequencing data. Their specific antigens are unknown. Incorporated into the TCR beta cDNA libraries were unique molecular identifiers, which served to reduce PCR and sequencing biases. TCRdb used MiXCR to reprocess the PCR reads, holding one entry per CDR3 protein. The data contain 750,000 to 950,000 distinct CDR3 sequences, about 57% of them singletons. Findings of the study overall: Four or five TRBV segments (TRBV5-6, TRBV5-1 and TRBV20-1 among them) occurred more frequently in patients than in controls.

Material: blood. The receptors derive from a girl aged 10 to 17 with multiple sclerosis.

V is TRBV7-9 and J is TRBJ2-1, with D unresolved. The CDR3 is 15 amino acids. Trimming stripped 5 bases from V and 5 bases from J, with 16 bases between. In germline, CDR1 is SEHNR, CDR2 FQNEAQ (reference sequence). CDR3 protein: CASSVGDPLNNEQFF. Written as DNA, the CDR3 is TGTGCCAGCAGCGTAGGAGATCCCCTAAACAATGAGCAGTTCTTC.

The CDR3: CASNQARREKLFF. The CDR3 DNA follows: TGCGCCAGCAACCAGGCCCGGAGGGAAAAACTGTTTTTT. V usage is TRBV4-1 and J usage is TRBJ1-4; no clear D gene. The CDR3 consists of 13 residues. CDR1 MGHRA and CDR2 YSYEKL come from the germline V gene. The V end lost 7 bases, the J end lost 8 bases, and 14 bases lay between the germline ends.

DNA for the CDR3: TGTGCCAGCGGCTCTCGCCGGGACAGATCTAACTATGGCTACACCTTC. Protein: CASGSRRDRSNYGYTF. The chain couples TRBV6-5 to TRBJ1-2, with TRBD1 matching over 7 bases. In germline, CDR1 is MNHEY, CDR2 SVGAGI. The CDR3 is 16 residues long. After removal of 8 bases from V and 0 bases from J, the junction contained 12 bases not matched to a gene.

The chain carries TRBV12-5 and TRBJ2-7; 8 nucleotides align to TRBD1. J gave up 6 bases and V 6 bases, and 7 bases lay outside the gene matches. The CDR3 loop spans 13 amino acids. The germline CDR1 and CDR2 sequences are LGHNT and FRNRAP. As DNA, the CDR3 is TGTGCTAGTGGGAGGACAGGGTTAGGCGAGCAGTACTTC. This codes for CASGRTGLGEQYF. The variable domain in full, completed from reference TRBV12-5 and TRBJ2-7, reads DARVTQTPRHKVTEMGQEVTMRCQPILGHNTVFWYRQTMMQGLELLAYFRNRAPLDDSGMPKDRFSAEMPDATLATLKIQPSEPRDSAVYFCASGRTGLGEQYFGPGTRLTVT.

The chain combines TRBV7-6 with TRBJ2-7; D assignment may be TRBD1 or TRBD2 (5 bases each). The end of the DNA fits TRBJ2-5 better, so the J call may be wrong. Germline V gives CDR1 SGHVS, CDR2 FNYEAQ. The CDR3 contains 15 residues. The CDR3 sequence: CASSPRGRIQETQYF. The CDR3 nucleotides are TGTGCCAGCAGCCCCCGGGGCAGGATCCAAGAGACCCAGTACTTC.

J is TRBJ2-1 and V is TRBV20-1; TRBD2 aligns across 12 bases. The CDR3 totals 15 residues. Trimming removed 3 bases from V and 8 bases from J; junction bases left unmatched: 8. CDR1 is DFQATT, CDR2 SNEGSKA, per germline (reference sequence). CDR3 amino acids: CSASGLTSGSYEQFF. The CDR3 region has the DNA TGCAGTGCTAGTGGCTTGACTAGCGGGAGCTATGAGCAGTTCTTC.

The rearrangement links TRBV3-1 to TRBJ1-2, with a tentative D call TRBD1 (5 bases). The CDR3 length is 15 residues. Germline V gene lookup returns CDR1 LGHDT and CDR2 YNNKEL (reference sequence). Trimming pared 0 bases from V and 2 bases from J, leaving 10 bases between. CDR3 DNA sequence: TGTGCCAGCAGCCAAGAGCGCCGGGACAACTATGGCTACACCTTC. It is translated as CASSQERRDNYGYTF.

This chain joins TRBV20-1 and TRBJ2-3; perhaps TRBD2 as D (6 bases). The CDR3 sequence is 12 residues long. Germline CDR1 and CDR2: DFQATT and SNEGSKA (reference sequence). The CDR3 sequence is CSGSATTDTQYF. CDR3 DNA sequence: TGCAGCGGGAGCGCCACCACAGATACGCAGTATTTT.

The rearrangement links TRBV29-1 to TRBJ1-4; a weak D match, TRBD1 (5 bases). Per the germline V gene, CDR1 is SQVTM and CDR2 is ANQGSEA. The CDR3 length is 13 residues. The ends were cut back, 4 bases at V and 4 bases at J, with 10 bases in the middle. The CDR3 bases are TGCAGCGTTGTAGGCGGGGGTAATGAAAAACTGTTTTTT. Protein sequence: CSVVGGGNEKLFF.

The genes are TRBV3-1 and TRBJ1-1; possibly TRBD1 for D (6 bases). The CDR3 loop spans 15 amino acids. The germline V gene has CDR1 LGHDT and CDR2 YNNKEL (reference sequence). Deletions cut 1 base from V and 10 bases from J, with 19 bases between. This chain's CDR3 is CASSQGVLLGAGAFF. The CDR3 DNA reads as TGTGCCAGCAGCCAAGGCGTTCTACTGGGGGCTGGAGCTTTCTTT.

The chain combines TRBV20-1 with TRBJ1-2; a weak D match, TRBD1 (5 bases). CDR1 and CDR2 from the germline V gene are DFQATT and SNEGSKA (reference sequence). V gave up 3 bases and J gave up 7 bases, with 12 bases separating them. The CDR3 is made up of 12 amino acids. The CDR3 loop reads CSASVQGGGYTF. In nucleotides, the CDR3 is TGCAGTGCTAGCGTCCAGGGTGGTGGCTACACCTTC.

This clonotype was seen more than once but under ten times. CDR3 protein: CASSPGLKQETQYF. CDR3 sequence (DNA): TGCGCCAGCAGCCCCGGACTAAAACAAGAGACCCAGTACTTC. The gene calls are TRBV5-1 and TRBJ2-5; maybe TRBD2 (6 bases). The CDR3 is 14 residues long. Trimming pared 4 bases from V and 2 bases from J, leaving 12 bases between. CDR1 and CDR2 (germline): SGHRS, YFSETQ.

Only a few counts were recorded for this clonotype. This rearrangement joins TRBV6-6 to TRBJ2-7; weak D call: TRBD1 (6 bases). Per the germline V gene, CDR1 is MNHNY and CDR2 is SVGAGI (reference sequence). V was shortened by 0 bases and J by 4 bases, with 16 bases between the two germline ends. The length of the CDR3 is 16 residues. The CDR3, as DNA: TGTGCCAGCAGTTACTCCCTCCAGGGACATAGTTACGAGCAGTACTTC. This gives the protein CASSYSLQGHSYEQYF.

The rearrangement uses TRBV28 and TRBJ1-4; 7 bases match TRBD1. The germline V gene has CDR1 MDHEN and CDR2 SYDVKM. The CDR3 totals 14 residues. With 5 bases clipped from V and 5 bases from J, the junction kept 5 bases outside the gene matches. The CDR3 DNA reads TGTGCCAGCAGTGAACAGGGGAAGAATGAAAAACTGTTTTTT. This translates into CASSEQGKNEKLFF.

This clonotype showed up just a few times. J is TRBJ1-5 and V is TRBV5-6, with 7 bases that match TRBD1. The CDR3 runs 15 residues. Germline lookup yields CDR1 SGHDT and CDR2 YYEEEE. After removal of 4 bases from V and 3 bases from J, the junction contained 7 bases not matched to a gene. The CDR3 protein is CASSKTGTVNQPQHF. The CDR3 DNA sequence: TGTGCCAGCAGCAAGACCGGGACAGTCAATCAGCCCCAGCATTTT. The variable domain in full, with the rest retrieved from reference TRBV5-6 and TRBJ1-5, is DAGVTQSPTHLIKTRGQQVTLRCSPKSGHDTVSWYQQALGQGPQFIFQYYEEEERQRGNFPDRFSGHQFPNYSSELNVNALLLGDSALYLCASSKTGTVNQPQHFGDGTRLSIL.

V usage is TRBV2 and J usage is TRBJ2-7; TRBD2 is a possible D gene (5 bases). TRBJ2-5 matches the DNA end more closely, so the J call is doubtful. Germline V lookup: CDR1 SNHLY, CDR2 FYNNEI. The CDR3 consists of 14 residues. CDR3 nucleotides: TGTGCCAGCAAGCCCGGACTCCCCTTGGAGACCCAGTACTTC. Translating gives CASKPGLPLETQYF.